Sequencing of this T cell receptor (beta chain) was carried out in a study of T-cell reconstitution after alpha-beta-depleted transplantation in children. Construction of the TCRbeta library involved unique molecular identifiers. TCRdb itself ran the PCR reads through MiXCR, one entry per CDR3 protein. The repertoire includes 600,000 to 700,000 distinct CDR3 sequences, roughly 17% of them detected once, and approximately 1.1% sits in the top ten. This clonotype was counted ten times or more. The input for sequencing was PBMCs from the stem cell graft donor, taken from the stem cell graft. The clonotype originates from a human donor who donated a stem cell graft to a child with acute myeloid leukemia.

The CDR3 region is CASSLATGGSPLHF. The DNA of the CDR3 is TGTGCCAGCAGCTTAGCGACAGGGGGTTCACCCCTCCACTTT. This chain uses TRBV7-2 with TRBJ1-6, with 9 nucleotides matching TRBD1. The V and J ends lost 0 bases and 9 bases, in that order; junction bases with no gene match: 0. From germline, CDR1 is SGHTA and CDR2 FQGNSA. The CDR3 is 14 residues long.